The 19 T cell receptor beta chains reported below all come from one sample, sequenced in a study of T cells in Graves' hyperthyroidism and ophthalmopathy. Amplification targeted TCR beta CDR3 regions from RNA transcripts. The HTBI primer set was used in a first-round RT-PCR of the TCR CDR3. TCRdb used MiXCR to reprocess the multiplex PCR reads, holding one entry per CDR3 protein. This sample has a few hundred thousand distinct CDR3 sequences, with approximately 15% found just once. Sequencing was performed on blood. The receptors were gathered from a woman between 25 and 40 years old with Graves' hyperthyroidism that later progressed to Graves' ophthalmopathy.

At least ten counts were recorded for this clonotype. The chain carries TRBV3-1 and TRBJ2-1; 8 nucleotides line up with TRBD2. This CDR3 region has 16 residues. Per germline, CDR1 LGHDT and CDR2 YNNKEL (reference sequence). V was pared by 0 bases and J by 4 bases, with 5 bases of the junction left unmatched. CDR3 loop: CASSQDRAGEYNEQFF. The CDR3 bases are TGTGCCAGCAGCCAAGATCGAGCGGGAGAATACAATGAGCAGTTCTTC.

This clonotype was counted ten times or more. The chain uses TRBV3-1 and TRBJ2-7; TRBD2 is a possible D gene (6 bases). Per the germline V gene, CDR1 is LGHDT and CDR2 is YNNKEL (reference sequence). The V and J ends lost 1 base and 2 bases respectively, with 12 bases between them. This CDR3 is built from 15 residues. Here the CDR3 DNA reads TGTGCCAGCAGCCAAGGGGGAGGCGGTGCCTACGAGCAGTACTTC. Translation gives CASSQGGGGAYEQYF.

The genes are TRBV6-2 or TRBV6-3 and TRBJ2-2; D possibly corresponds to TRBD1 (6 bases). Looked up from germline, CDR1 is MNHEY and CDR2 is SVGEGT. The length of the CDR3 is 16 residues. Trimming took off 6 bases at V and 0 bases at J, with 14 bases between the two ends. This CDR3 reads CASSYRDTPNTGELFF. CDR3 in DNA: TGTGCCAGCAGCTACAGGGACACTCCGAACACCGGGGAGCTGTTTTTT.

This clonotype was counted many times. V usage is TRBV9 and J usage is TRBJ2-5, with D possibly called TRBD1 or TRBD2 (5 bases each). V lost 0 bases to trimming and J lost 3 bases, with 9 bases between them. The CDR3 loop spans 14 amino acids. Germline values: CDR1 SGDLS, CDR2 YYNGEE. The CDR3: CASSVDGGKETQYF. The CDR3 bases are TGTGCCAGCAGCGTAGATGGGGGTAAAGAGACCCAGTACTTC. The full variable domain, rest sourced from reference TRBV9 and TRBJ2-5, is DSGVTQTPKHLITATGQRVTLRCSPRSGDLSVYWYQQSLDQGLQFLIQYYNGEERAKGNILERFSAQQFPDLHSELNLSSLELGDSALYFCASSVDGGKETQYFGPGTRLLVL.

The chain combines TRBV6-2 or TRBV6-3 with TRBJ2-6; 12 nucleotides line up with TRBD1. The trim removed 5 bases at V and 3 bases at J, leaving 5 bases unmatched. CDR3 length equals 17 residues. In germline, CDR1 is MNHEY, CDR2 SVGEGT. The DNA for the CDR3 is TGTGCCAGCAGTAGGGGACAGGGGGCAGATGGGGCCAACGTCCTGACTTTC. Amino acid sequence: CASSRGQGADGANVLTF.

This clonotype came up a few times. J is TRBJ1-6 and V is TRBV7-2, with a tentative D call TRBD1 (5 bases). Between the trimmed V and J ends, which lost 10 bases and 8 bases, there was a span of 15 bases. The CDR3 covers 13 residues. The V gene's germline CDR1 is SGHTA and CDR2 FQGNSA. The CDR3: CATTSGAYSPLHF. The CDR3 coding sequence is TGTGCCACCACTAGCGGGGCCTATTCACCCCTCCACTTT.

To note about this clonotype: A much larger clone lies a single base off, so this may be a read error. The rearrangement uses TRBV5-1 and TRBJ2-7, with D perhaps given as TRBD1 or TRBD2 (5 bases each). Germline assignment: CDR1 SGHRS and CDR2 YFSETQ. The germline V and J ends were trimmed by 0 bases and 6 bases, with 19 bases remaining between them. CDR3 length equals 16 residues. The CDR3 protein is CASSLGGTGCGPEQYF. The CDR3 DNA reads as TGCGCCAGCAGCTTGGGGGGGACCGGATGCGGACCCGAGCAGTACTTC.

This clonotype was detected a few times. The gene calls are TRBV10-3 and TRBJ2-1, with 7 bases fitting TRBD2. CDR3 length: 14 amino acids. The germline V gene encodes CDR1 ENHRY and CDR2 SYGVKD. The J segment lost 4 bases and the V segment lost 9 bases, leaving 9 bases of the junction unmatched. The CDR3 sequence is CAIQREELYNEQFF. In DNA, the CDR3 is TGTGCCATACAGCGGGAAGAACTTTACAATGAGCAGTTCTTC.

Many counts were recorded for this clonotype. The chain has TRBV10-2 and TRBJ2-2, with D tentatively TRBD1 (6 bases). V was shortened by 5 bases and J by 3 bases, with 19 bases between the two germline ends. CDR3 length: 17 amino acids. Germline CDR1 WSHSY, CDR2 SAAADI. The CDR3 region is CASSNRALSGDTGELFF. The CDR3 DNA sequence: TGCGCCAGCAGTAACCGGGCACTGTCAGGGGACACCGGGGAGCTGTTTTTT.

This chain connects TRBV5-1 to TRBJ2-7; D not resolved. The V end lost 5 bases, the J end lost 2 bases, and 14 bases lay between the germline ends. This CDR3 comprises 14 residues. Germline V gene lookup returns CDR1 SGHRS and CDR2 YFSETQ. CDR3 in amino acids: CASRTGLGPYEQYF. Written as DNA, the CDR3 is TGCGCCAGCAGAACTGGGTTAGGGCCCTACGAGCAGTACTTC.

This clonotype was counted at least ten times. The chain combines TRBV19 with TRBJ1-1, with 7 nucleotides matching TRBD1. Germline-derived CDR1 and CDR2 are LNHDA and SQIVND (reference sequence). Trimming took 3 bases from V and 3 from J; bases not matched to a gene: 7. CDR3 length equals 15 residues. For the CDR3, the DNA is TGTGCCAGTAGTATCAGAAGGGGGCATGACACTGAAGCTTTCTTT. It specifies CASSIRRGHDTEAFF.

At least ten counts were recorded for this clonotype. V gene TRBV7-9 combines with J gene TRBJ1-2, with D unclear. The ends were cut back, 5 bases at V and 6 bases at J, with 10 bases in the middle. The CDR3 has 12 residues. CDR1 and CDR2 from the germline V gene are SEHNR and FQNEAQ (reference sequence). CDR3 coding DNA: TGTGCCAGCAGCCCCGGTTTGAATGGCTACACCTTC. Encoded protein: CASSPGLNGYTF.

There are many counts of this clonotype. This sequence joins TRBV12-5 and TRBJ2-2, with 14 positions matching TRBD2. The CDR3 covers 20 residues. In germline, CDR1 is LGHNT, CDR2 FRNRAP. V lost 1 base to trimming and J lost 8 bases; unmatched junction nucleotides: 15. CDR3 DNA: TGTGCTAGTGGTTTGGCGCACGCCGGGACTAGCGGGAGCCAAGGGGGGGAGCTGTTTTTT. Its protein product is CASGLAHAGTSGSQGGELFF.

This clonotype came up many times. CDR3 in amino acids: CSASSLAGDYNEQFF. The CDR3 DNA sequence: TGCAGTGCTTCCTCTCTAGCGGGAGATTACAATGAGCAGTTCTTC. The chain carries TRBV20-1 and TRBJ2-1, with 10 bases aligning to TRBD2. Germline V gene sequence: CDR1 DFQATT, CDR2 SNEGSKA (reference sequence). V gave up 5 bases and J gave up 4 bases; unmatched junction bases: 8. The CDR3 is made up of 15 amino acids.

This clonotype was picked up a small number of times. The chain recombines TRBV30 with TRBJ2-1; weak D call: TRBD2 (6 bases). The CDR3 sequence is 13 residues long. Trimming shortened V by 5 bases and J by 3 bases, and 11 bases separated the two germline ends. The V gene's germline CDR1 is GTSNPN and CDR2 SVGIG (reference sequence). The CDR3: CAWERAHYNEQFF. For the CDR3, the DNA is TGTGCCTGGGAGCGGGCCCACTACAATGAGCAGTTCTTC.

In its sample, this clonotype was seen many times. V usage is TRBV7-3 and J usage is TRBJ1-6; perhaps TRBD1 as D (5 bases). CDR1 is SGHTA and CDR2 is FQGTGA in the germline V gene. The CDR3 sequence is 14 residues long. The ends were cut back, 5 bases at V and 7 bases at J, with 12 bases in the middle. CDR3 sequence (DNA): TGTGCCAGCAGCCCGGACAACCTCAATTCACCCCTCCACTTT. It translates to CASSPDNLNSPLHF. The full variable domain, completed using reference TRBV7-3 and TRBJ1-6, is GAGVSQTPSNKVTEKGKYVELRCDPISGHTALYWYRQSLGQGPEFLIYFQGTGAADDSGLPNDRFFAVRPEGSVSTLKIQRTERGDSAVYLCASSPDNLNSPLHFGNGTRLTVT.

This clonotype was seen many times. The rearrangement uses TRBV11-3 and TRBJ2-5; maybe TRBD2 (5 bases). The germline V gene has CDR1 SGHNT and CDR2 YENEEA. Trimming cost V 2 bases and J 5 bases, with 12 bases left between them. The CDR3 is 14 residues long. CDR3 nucleotides: TGTGCCAGCAGCTTATTTGAGGGATCGGAGACCCAGTACTTC. Amino acids: CASSLFEGSETQYF.

CDR3 DNA sequence: TGCGCCAGCAGCTTGGGACAGATTAACACTGAAGCTTTCTTT. It encodes CASSLGQINTEAFF. The rearrangement uses TRBV5-1 and TRBJ1-1, with a possible D match to TRBD1 (5 bases). Germline-derived CDR1 and CDR2 are SGHRS and YFSETQ. The CDR3 covers 14 residues. V was clipped by 0 bases and J by 2 bases, with 8 bases between them.

At least ten counts were recorded for this clonotype. The chain combines TRBV12-3 or TRBV12-4 with TRBJ2-1; 8 bases fit TRBD2. V lost 2 bases, J lost 8 bases, and 8 bases stayed unmatched. This CDR3 comprises 15 residues. CDR3 sequence: CASSLTSGSVDEQFF. CDR3 nucleotides: TGTGCCAGCAGTTTAACCAGCGGGAGTGTGGATGAGCAGTTCTTC.